This record looks at one TCR beta chain sequence and its context. Its specificity is not known. PCR amplification relied on 60 Vbeta primers (plus 13 Jbeta primers). TCRdb keeps only in-frame clones here, not all; method: immunoSEQ multiplex PCR. The sample records over 130,000 clones, 76% being singletons. This entry is derived from a study of cytomegalovirus exposure and HLA in healthy donors. General study findings and limits: The later analysis indicated that the majority of CMV-associated TCR beta chains appeared HLA-restricted. Among TCR sequences, most were rare, though some public TCRs appeared in many donors.

The CDR3 extends over 17 amino acids. The sample consisted of PBMCs. V is TRBV21-1 and J is TRBJ1-1; TRBD1 reflects the table's D call only, with no check against the DNA. TRBV21-1 is an annotated pseudogene. The receptor comes from a man aged 35 to 55 in good health and CMV-seronegative. The DNA for the CDR3 is TGTGCCAGCAGCAAAAAAGCCCTACAGGGGGCGAACACTGAAGCTTTCTTT. Translating it yields CASSKKALQGANTEAFF.